This T cell receptor beta chain emerged from a study of T cell repertoires in cytomegalovirus infection. Study at large: Both recently identified HLA-C-restricted and well-studied HLA-B-restricted CMV epitopes were used in the study.

V lost 6 bases, J lost 8 bases, and 10 bases lay in between. This CDR3 has 11 residues. CDR1 MDHEN and CDR2 SYDVKM come from the germline V gene. Overall study results and limits: Dominant in the ex vivo response were TCR beta clonotypes restricted by HLA-C and specific for CMV.

TCRdb re-called the reads through MiXCR, storing one row per CDR3 protein. The repertoire holds approximately 770,000 distinct CDR3 sequences, with just under 30% as singletons. To note about this clonotype: Its antigen is not known.

The TCR comes from a human donor in good health (CMV status not recorded). Some clones in this sample may be carry-over from other donors' samples. The chain couples TRBV28 to TRBJ1-1; D possibly corresponds to TRBD1 (6 bases). The source was cultured CD8+ T cells from PBMCs, collected from culture after CMV antigen stimulation. CDR3 protein: CASSPGQEAFF. DNA of the CDR3: TGTGCCAGCAGCCCCGGACAGGAAGCTTTCTTT.